Listed below are T cell receptor beta chains from one sample, sequenced in a study of blood T cell repertoires in COVID-19. Produced via immunoSEQ multiplex PCR; TCRdb's table is partial and in-frame only. The sample lists about 82,000 clones; approximately 82% were seen once. Input material: peripheral blood. These receptors all stem from an older woman with acute or convalescent COVID-19. Both conserved end residues are part of each CDR3. The D gene is left open where the match is weak. Only some rows state a clone size, as once, few, many or a class for expanded clones.

V gene	clone size	J gene	D gene	CDR3 DNA	CDR3 protein
TRBV5-4	-	TRBJ1-2	TRBD1	TGTGCCAGCAGCTTGGCTAACCTGGGACAGGGGGTCGGTGGCTACACCTTC	CASSLANLGQGVGGYTF
TRBV5-1	-	TRBJ2-3	-	TGCGCCAGCAGCTTTAATCGCTACACAGATACGCAGTATTTT	CASSFNRYTDTQYF
TRBV9	-	TRBJ1-6	TRBD1	TGTGCCAGCAGCGTAGCCCAGGGGGCTAATAATTCACCCCTCCACTTT	CASSVAQGANNSPLHF
TRBV5-1	-	TRBJ2-2	TRBD2	TGCGCCAGCAGCTTGGCCCTGACTAGCGGGGCCGGGGAGCTGTTTTTT	CASSLALTSGAGELFF
TRBV27	-	TRBJ1-4	-	TGTGCCAGCAAGTCCTCGTCGGCAACTAATGAAAAACTGTTTTTT	CASKSSSATNEKLFF
TRBV30	-	TRBJ1-2	-	TGTGCCTGGACCGGGGGGCGCACCTATGGCTACACCTTC	CAWTGGRTYGYTF
TRBV6-5	-	TRBJ1-1	-	TGTGCCAGCAGTTACCCAGGGGTGACTGAAGCTTTCTTT	CASSYPGVTEAFF
TRBV7-2	-	TRBJ2-7	-	TGTGCCAGCAGCTTAGGACACAATAGATACGAGCAGTACTTC	CASSLGHNRYEQYF
TRBV6-2/TRBV6-3	few	TRBJ2-4	-	TGTGCCAGCAGTTTCGGTGTCGCCGGACTAGCCAAAAACATTCAGTACTTC	CASSFGVAGLAKNIQYF
TRBV11-2	-	TRBJ1-5	-	TGTGCCAGCAGCTCGGACGCCCGACAGTTTAGCAATCAGCCCCAGCATTTT	CASSSDARQFSNQPQHF
TRBV19	-	TRBJ1-2	TRBD1	TGTGCCAGTAGTATATCAACGGCACCGGGACAGCGGATTTCTGGTCGAGGCTACACCTTC	CASSISTAPGQRISGRGYTF
TRBV24-1	-	TRBJ2-7	TRBD2	TGTGCCACCAGTGACCCCCGAGCGGGGGTAGACGAGCAGTACTTC	CATSDPRAGVDEQYF
TRBV7-8	-	TRBJ1-5	-	TGTGCCAGCAGCGCCCAGACAGGAGTTGATAGCAATCAGCCCCAGCATTTT	CASSAQTGVDSNQPQHF
TRBV5-1	-	TRBJ2-1	TRBD2	TGCGCCAGCAGCTTGGAGGCTAGCGGGAGGCCGAGCTCCTACAATGAGCAGTTCTTC	CASSLEASGRPSSYNEQFF
TRBV7-8	-	TRBJ1-3	-	TGTGCCAGCAGCCCCCAGTGGGACGGACAGTTTTCGGGAAACACCATATATTTT	CASSPQWDGQFSGNTIYF
TRBV5-4	-	TRBJ1-1	TRBD1	TGTGCCAGCAGCTTGGGCCGGACAGGGAACACTGAAGCTTTCTTT	CASSLGRTGNTEAFF
TRBV10-3	-	TRBJ1-5	TRBD1	TGTGCCATTGCTACGGGACAGAACAATCAGCCCCAGCATTTT	CAIATGQNNQPQHF
TRBV6-5	-	TRBJ2-7	TRBD2	TGTGCCAGCAGTTATACAACTAGCGGCTACGAGCAGTACTTC	CASSYTTSGYEQYF
TRBV4-2	-	TRBJ2-5	-	TGTGCCAGCAGCGACGACAGAGGTGGTGGAGAGACCCAGTACTTC	CASSDDRGGGETQYF
TRBV6-1	-	TRBJ1-2	TRBD1	TGTGCCAGCAGTGACTTTAACAGGGGGTTAAATTATGGCTACACCTTC	CASSDFNRGLNYGYTF
TRBV27	-	TRBJ1-3	-	TGTGCCAGCAGGTCCTGGGAGTCGGGAAACACCATATATTTT	CASRSWESGNTIYF
TRBV19	-	TRBJ2-3	-	TGTGCCAGTAGTATGGGACTGGGCACAGATACGCAGTATTTT	CASSMGLGTDTQYF
TRBV11-2	-	TRBJ2-5	TRBD2	TGTGCCAGCAGCCCGTACGCTCTAGCGGGGGGGCTGGAGACCCAGTACTTC	CASSPYALAGGLETQYF
TRBV24-1	-	TRBJ2-1	TRBD1	TGTGCCACCAACCGCGGACAGGGAGACAATGAGCAGTTCTTC	CATNRGQGDNEQFF
TRBV2	-	TRBJ1-1	TRBD1	TGTGCCAGCAGCGTAGGGACAGCAAACACTGAAGCTTTCTTT	CASSVGTANTEAFF
TRBV10-1	-	TRBJ1-1	-	TGCGCCAGCAGTGGAGGAGCAGGGAAACGTCCTGAAGCTTTCTTT	CASSGGAGKRPEAFF
TRBV5-4	-	TRBJ2-3	-	TGTGCCAGCAGCCCCCCCTTTGCGGGGATTTCGGATACGCAGTATTTT	CASSPPFAGISDTQYF
TRBV28	-	TRBJ2-1	-	TGTGCCAGCATGGCAGCGGGTGAGCAGTTCTTC	CASMAAGEQFF
TRBV21-1	-	TRBJ1-1	-	TGTGCCAGCAGCAGGCAGGGGCTTTTTTTGTTTTACACTGAAGCTTTCTTT	CASSRQGLFLFYTEAFF
TRBV30	-	TRBJ2-5	TRBD1	TGTGCTTTCCCACTATTGTCAGGGGGCTTTGAGGAGACCCAGTACTTC	CAFPLLSGGFEETQYF
TRBV21-1	-	TRBJ2-7	-	TGTGCCAGCAGCACCCCGAACCCAGGGAAAGGGAACTACGAGCAGTACTTC	CASSTPNPGKGNYEQYF
TRBV5-8	-	TRBJ2-7	-	TGTGCCAGCAGCTTGGCGGACAACTCCTACGAGCAGTACTTC	CASSLADNSYEQYF
TRBV6-5	-	TRBJ1-1	TRBD1	TGTGCCAGCGTTAGGGGGCAGGGGAACACTGAAGCTTTCTTT	CASVRGQGNTEAFF
TRBV11-3	-	TRBJ2-3	-	TGTGCCAGCAGCTCTGGAGGGAACACAGATACGCAGTATTTT	CASSSGGNTDTQYF
TRBV19	few	TRBJ2-2	-	TGTGCCAGTAGTATAGCTGCAACTAACACCGGGGAGCTGTTTTTT	CASSIAATNTGELFF
TRBV10-3	-	TRBJ2-7	TRBD2	TGTGCCATCAGTGACCAGGCGGGAGGGCCGGGGGAGCAGTACTTC	CAISDQAGGPGEQYF
TRBV7-3	few	TRBJ2-5	TRBD2	TGTGCCAGCAGCTCTGGACTAGCGGGGGGCCAAGAGACCCAGTACTTC	CASSSGLAGGQETQYF